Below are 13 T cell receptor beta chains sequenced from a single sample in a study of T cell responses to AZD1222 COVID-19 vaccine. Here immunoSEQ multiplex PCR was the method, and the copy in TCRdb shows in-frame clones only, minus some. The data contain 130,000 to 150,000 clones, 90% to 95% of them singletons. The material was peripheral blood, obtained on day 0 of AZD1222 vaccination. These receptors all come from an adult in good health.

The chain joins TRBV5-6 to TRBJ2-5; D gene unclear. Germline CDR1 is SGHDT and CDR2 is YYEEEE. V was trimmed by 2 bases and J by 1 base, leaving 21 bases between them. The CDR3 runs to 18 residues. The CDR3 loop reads CASSFKSPLMGGQETQYF. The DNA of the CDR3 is TGTGCCAGCAGCTTCAAATCCCCTTTGATGGGCGGCCAAGAGACCCAGTACTTC.

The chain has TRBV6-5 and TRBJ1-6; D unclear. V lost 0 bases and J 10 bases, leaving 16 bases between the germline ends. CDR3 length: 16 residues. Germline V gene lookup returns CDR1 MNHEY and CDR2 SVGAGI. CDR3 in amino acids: CASSYSRVKEGSPLHF. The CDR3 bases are TGTGCCAGCAGTTACTCGAGGGTAAAAGAAGGATCACCCCTCCACTTT.

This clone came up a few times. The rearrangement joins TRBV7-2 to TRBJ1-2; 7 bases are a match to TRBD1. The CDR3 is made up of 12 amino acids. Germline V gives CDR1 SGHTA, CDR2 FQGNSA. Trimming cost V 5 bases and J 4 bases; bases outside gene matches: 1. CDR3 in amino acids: CASSRDSYGYTF. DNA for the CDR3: TGTGCCAGCAGCCGGGACAGCTATGGCTACACCTTC.

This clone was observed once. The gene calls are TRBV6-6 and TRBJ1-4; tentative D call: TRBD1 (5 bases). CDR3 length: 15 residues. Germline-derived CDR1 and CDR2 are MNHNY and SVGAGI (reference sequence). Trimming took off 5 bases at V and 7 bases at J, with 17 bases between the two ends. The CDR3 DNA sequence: TGTGCCAGCAGTACGCTCGGGACTGGGGGTGAAAAACTGTTTTTT. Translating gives CASSTLGTGGEKLFF.

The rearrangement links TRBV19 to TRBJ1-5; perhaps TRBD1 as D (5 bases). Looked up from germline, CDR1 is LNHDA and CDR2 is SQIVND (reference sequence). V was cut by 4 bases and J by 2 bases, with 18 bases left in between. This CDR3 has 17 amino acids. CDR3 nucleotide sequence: TGTGCCAGTAGTACCGGGGGACTGCTGGTAGGCAATCAGCCCCAGCATTTT. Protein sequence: CASSTGGLLVGNQPQHF.

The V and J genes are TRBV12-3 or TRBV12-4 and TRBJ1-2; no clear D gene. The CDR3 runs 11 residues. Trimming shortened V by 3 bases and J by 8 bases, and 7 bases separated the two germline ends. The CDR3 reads CASSFGTGYTF. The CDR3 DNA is TGTGCCAGCAGTTTTGGTACCGGCTACACCTTC.

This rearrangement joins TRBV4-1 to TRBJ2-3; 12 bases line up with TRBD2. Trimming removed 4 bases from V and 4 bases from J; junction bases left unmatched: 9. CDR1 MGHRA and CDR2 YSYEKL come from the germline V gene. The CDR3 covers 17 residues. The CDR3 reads CASSPSHLAGGPDTQYF. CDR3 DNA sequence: TGCGCCAGCAGCCCTAGCCACCTAGCGGGGGGGCCAGATACGCAGTATTTT.

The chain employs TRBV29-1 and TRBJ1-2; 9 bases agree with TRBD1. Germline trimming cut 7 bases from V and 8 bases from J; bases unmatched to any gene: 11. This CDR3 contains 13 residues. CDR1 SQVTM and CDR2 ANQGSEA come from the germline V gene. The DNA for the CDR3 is TGCAGCGCGGGACAGGGCGGGTTTGAAGGCTACACCTTC. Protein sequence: CSAGQGGFEGYTF.

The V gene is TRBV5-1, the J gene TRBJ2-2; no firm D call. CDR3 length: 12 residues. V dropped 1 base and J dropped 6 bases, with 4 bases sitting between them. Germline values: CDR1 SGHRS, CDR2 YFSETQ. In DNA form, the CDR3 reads TGCGCCAGCAGCTTGTTCTCCGGGGAGCTGTTTTTT. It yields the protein CASSLFSGELFF.

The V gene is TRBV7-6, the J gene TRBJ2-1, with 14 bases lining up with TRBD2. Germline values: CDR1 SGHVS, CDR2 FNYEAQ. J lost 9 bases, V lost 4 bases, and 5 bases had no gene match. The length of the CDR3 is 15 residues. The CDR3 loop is CASSSPGLAGVEQFF. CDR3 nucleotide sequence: TGTGCCAGCAGCTCTCCGGGACTAGCGGGGGTTGAGCAGTTCTTC.

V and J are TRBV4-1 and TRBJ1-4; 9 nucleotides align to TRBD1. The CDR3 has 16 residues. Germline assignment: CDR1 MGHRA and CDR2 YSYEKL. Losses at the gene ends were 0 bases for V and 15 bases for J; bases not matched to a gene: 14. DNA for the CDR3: TGCGCCAGCAGCCAAGATCTGGGACAGGGACGGGGGTGGTTGTTTTTT. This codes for CASSQDLGQGRGWLFF.

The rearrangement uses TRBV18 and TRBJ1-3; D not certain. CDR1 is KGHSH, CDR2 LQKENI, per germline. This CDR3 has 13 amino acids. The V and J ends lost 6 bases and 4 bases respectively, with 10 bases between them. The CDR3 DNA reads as TGTGCCAGCTCGCTCGAGGCGGGAAACACCATATATTTT. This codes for CASSLEAGNTIYF.

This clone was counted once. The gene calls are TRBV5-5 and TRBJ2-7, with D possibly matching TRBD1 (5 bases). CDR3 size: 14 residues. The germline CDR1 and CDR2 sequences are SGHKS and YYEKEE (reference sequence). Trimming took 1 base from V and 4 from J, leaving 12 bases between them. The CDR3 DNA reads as TGTGCCAGCAGCTTGCGTTCGCAGGGTTACGAGCAGTACTTC. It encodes CASSLRSQGYEQYF.